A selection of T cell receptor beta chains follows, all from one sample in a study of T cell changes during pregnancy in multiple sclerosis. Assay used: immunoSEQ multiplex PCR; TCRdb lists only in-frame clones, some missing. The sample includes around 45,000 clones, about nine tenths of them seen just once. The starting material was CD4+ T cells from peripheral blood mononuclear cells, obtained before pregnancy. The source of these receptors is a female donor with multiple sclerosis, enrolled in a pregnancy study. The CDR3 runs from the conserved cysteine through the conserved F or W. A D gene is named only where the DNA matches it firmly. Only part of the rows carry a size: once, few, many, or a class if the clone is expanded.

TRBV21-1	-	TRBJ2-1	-	TGTGCCAGCAGCAAAGCACACCGGGACAGGGGTTGGAATGAGCAGTTCTTC	CASSKAHRDRGWNEQFF
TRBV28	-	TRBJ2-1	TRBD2	TGTGCCAGCAGTCGACTAGCGGGAGCGGACAATGAGCAGTTCTTC	CASSRLAGADNEQFF
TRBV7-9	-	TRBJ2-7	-	TGTGCCAGCAGCTGGTTACTAGGGTACGAGCAGTACTTC	CASSWLLGYEQYF
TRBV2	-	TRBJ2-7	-	TGTGCCAGCAGAGCGGAACCTGTAGGCGAGCAGTACTTC	CASRAEPVGEQYF
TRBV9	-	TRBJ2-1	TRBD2	TGTGCCAGCAGCGTGGGAGGGTCATACAATGAGCAGTTCTTC	CASSVGGSYNEQFF
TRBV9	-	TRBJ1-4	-	TGTGCCAGCAGCCCAGGGGAGGGCTTTTCTCGGGGGTATGAAAAACTGTTTTTT	CASSPGEGFSRGYEKLFF
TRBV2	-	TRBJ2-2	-	TGTGCCAGCAGTGTCCAGGGCGGGGAGCTGTTTTTT	CASSVQGGELFF
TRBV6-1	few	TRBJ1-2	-	TGTGCCAGCAGAGATGCGGGGGGCTATGGCTACACCTTC	CASRDAGGYGYTF
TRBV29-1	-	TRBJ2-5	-	TGCAGCGTTGCGCAGGGTCAGGAGACCCAGTACTTC	CSVAQGQETQYF
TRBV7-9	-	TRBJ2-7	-	TGTGCCAGCAGCTCGGCAGGAACCTACGAGCAGTACTTC	CASSSAGTYEQYF
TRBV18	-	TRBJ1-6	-	TGTGCCAGCTCACAGACAGCGTCTAATTCACCCCTCCACTTT	CASSQTASNSPLHF
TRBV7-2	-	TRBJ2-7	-	TGTGCCAGCAGCCCAGCCCGGGAATACGAGCAGTACTTC	CASSPAREYEQYF
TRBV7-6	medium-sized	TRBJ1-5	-	TGTGCCAGCAGCTTAGCTAGTCCGGGTGGCAGTGGGCCCCAGCATTTT	CASSLASPGGSGPQHF
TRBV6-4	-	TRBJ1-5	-	TGTGCCAGCAGTGACAGGGGCAGCAATCAGCCCCAGCATTTT	CASSDRGSNQPQHF
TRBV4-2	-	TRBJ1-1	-	TGTGCCAGCAGCCAAGAGCGGCCAGGGGAATTTGGTTTTGTCGGAAACACTGAAGCTTTCTTT	CASSQERPGEFGFVGNTEAFF
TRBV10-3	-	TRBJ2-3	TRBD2	TGTGCCATCAGTGCGCGGACTAGCGGGGGCACAGATACGCAGTATTTT	CAISARTSGGTDTQYF
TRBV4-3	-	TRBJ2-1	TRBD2	TGCGCCAGCAGCCAAGCGACTAGCGGGGGGGTGGAAAATGAGCAGTTCTTC	CASSQATSGGVENEQFF
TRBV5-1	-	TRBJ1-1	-	TGCGCCAGCAGCTTGGCGGGTAAAGGAACTGAAGCTTTCTTT	CASSLAGKGTEAFF
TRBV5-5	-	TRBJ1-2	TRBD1	TGTGCCAGCAGCTTCGGACAGGTATATGGCTACACCTTC	CASSFGQVYGYTF
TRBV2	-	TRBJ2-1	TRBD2	TGTGCCAGCACCTTAGCGGGGGGGGGTAATGAGCAGTTCTTC	CASTLAGGGNEQFF
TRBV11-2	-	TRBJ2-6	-	TGTGCCAGCAGATTAGATGTATCTGCGCCCTCTGGGGCCAACGTCCTGACTTTC	CASRLDVSAPSGANVLTF
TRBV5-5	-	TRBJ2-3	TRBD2	TGTGCCAGCAGCTTGGGGACTAGCGGAAAGCAGTATTTT	CASSLGTSGKQYF
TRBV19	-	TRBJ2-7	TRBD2	TGTGCCACCCAAATCAGCGGGAGGGCCGACGAGCAGTACTTC	CATQISGRADEQYF
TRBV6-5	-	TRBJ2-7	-	TGTGCCAGCAGGGGCCGACAGAGCTCCTACGAGCAGTACTTC	CASRGRQSSYEQYF
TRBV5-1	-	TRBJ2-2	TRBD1	TGCGCCAGCATGACAGGGTCAAGCACCGGGGAGCTGTTTTTT	CASMTGSSTGELFF
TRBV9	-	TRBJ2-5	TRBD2	TGTGCCAGCAGCGTAGCGGGAGGACCACAAGAGACCCAGTACTTC	CASSVAGGPQETQYF
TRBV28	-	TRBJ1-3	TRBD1	TGTGCCAGTATCCGGGACAGGCTACACTTGACCGGAAACACCATATATTTT	CASIRDRLHLTGNTIYF
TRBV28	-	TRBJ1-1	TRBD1	TGTGCCAGCAGGAAGACAGGGAAGACTGAAGCTTTCTTT	CASRKTGKTEAFF
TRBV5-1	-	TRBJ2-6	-	TGCGCCAGCAGCTTGGCCGGGGGGGCCAACGTCCTGACTTTC	CASSLAGGANVLTF
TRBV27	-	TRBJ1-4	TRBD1	TGTGCCAGCAGTTCCTCCGGGACAGGGGATGAAAAACTGTTTTTT	CASSSSGTGDEKLFF
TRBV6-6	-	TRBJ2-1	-	TGTGCCAGCTGGACATCTACTATCGGCAATGAGCAGTTCTTC	CASWTSTIGNEQFF
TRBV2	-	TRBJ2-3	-	TGTGCCAGCAGTGAGTATCAGGGTGGAAGAGATACGCAGTATTTT	CASSEYQGGRDTQYF
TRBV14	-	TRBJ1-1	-	TGTGCCAGCAGCCTTAAAGTGGGGGGAACCGCTTTCTTT	CASSLKVGGTAFF
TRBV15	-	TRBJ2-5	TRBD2	TGTGCCACCAGCAGAGAACTAGCGGGGGGCCAAGAGACCCAGTACTTC	CATSRELAGGQETQYF
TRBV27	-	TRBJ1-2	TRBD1	TGTGCCAGCAGTACCCATACCAGGGGGCTGAACTATGGCTACACCTTC	CASSTHTRGLNYGYTF
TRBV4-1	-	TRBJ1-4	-	TGCGCCAGCAGCCCCTCGGGGACTAATGAAAAACTGTTTTTT	CASSPSGTNEKLFF